Listed below are T cell receptor beta chains from one sample, sequenced in a study of cytomegalovirus exposure and HLA in healthy donors. The data were produced by immunoSEQ multiplex PCR, yet TCRdb's version contains in-frame clones alone and is incomplete. The sample has some 110,000 clones; about nine tenths are singletons. Sequenced: PBMCs. These receptors were collected from a man aged 18 to 30 in good health and CMV-seronegative. The CDR3 runs from the conserved cysteine through the conserved F or W. Not every row has a clone size; where given, it reads once, few, many or a size class.

CDR3aa	abundance	v_gene	j_gene
CASSWYFPYEQYF	.	TRBV11-3	TRBJ2-7
CASRLSGNDYEQYF	.	TRBV28	TRBJ2-7
CASTLSGDLWSYEQYF	.	TRBV7-2	TRBJ2-7
CASSETGWDEQFF	.	TRBV2	TRBJ2-1
CASSARTSGRWGTGELFF	.	TRBV9	TRBJ2-2
CASSLKQYGNTIYF	.	TRBV7-8	TRBJ1-3
CASSQGLGGGNGYTF	.	TRBV4-3	TRBJ1-2
CASSPGLNQPQHF	.	TRBV28	TRBJ1-5
CAISDLGALGYGYTF	.	TRBV10-3	TRBJ1-2
CASTDTSVTQYF	.	TRBV5-4	TRBJ2-3
CASSPTSGLETQYF	.	TRBV18	TRBJ2-5
CASSLQGANGYTF	once	TRBV5-1	TRBJ1-2
CASSLATSGRLGNEQFF	.	TRBV5-1	TRBJ2-1
CASSLDPSGMGDEQFF	.	TRBV5-4	TRBJ2-1
CASSPSQHSNQPQHF	.	TRBV10-1	TRBJ1-5
CASSLDNPVTDTQYF	.	TRBV5-1	TRBJ2-3
CASSEPQGFQPQHF	few	TRBV6-1	TRBJ1-5
CASSASGTVAETQYF	.	TRBV9	TRBJ2-5
CASSLLTENTEAFF	.	TRBV7-9	TRBJ1-1
CASRLQGQSYEQYF	.	TRBV6-6	TRBJ2-7
CASSLTWTVRSYEQYF	.	TRBV11-3	TRBJ2-7
CASSSVPGAGNTIYF	.	TRBV28	TRBJ1-3
CASSLAGSIHEQFF	.	TRBV7-9	TRBJ2-1
CASSILPTYNEQFF	once	TRBV5-1	TRBJ2-1
CASSIRGQGLLQGTDTQYF	.	TRBV19	TRBJ2-3
CATRQTGTGIGTEAFF	.	TRBV15	TRBJ1-1
CASSLLNSNQPQHF	.	TRBV27	TRBJ1-5
CASSEKQGATGNTIYF	.	TRBV2	TRBJ1-3
CASREAGGITDTQYF	.	TRBV19	TRBJ2-3
CASSLARGQVQETQYF	.	TRBV5-1	TRBJ2-5
CASTDRGYGYTF	.	TRBV7-2	TRBJ1-2